Detailed here is one T cell receptor beta chain. Its antigen is undetermined. These data originate in a study of neoadjuvant anti-PD-1 for oral cavity cancer. Study-wide background: Before surgery, most patients got three to four biweekly 3 mg/kg nivolumab doses.

Points from the study as a whole: After neoadjuvant nivolumab, PBMC T cell clonality was significantly higher in non-responders than responders.

Analysis of PBMCs was direct, with no culture step. Most PBMC samples had about 520 ng input DNA in six replicates. The protocol was immunoSEQ multiplex PCR, while the TCRdb copy is restricted to in-frame clones and leaves out a portion. The sample has 6,900 or so clones, 75% seen once. The receptor was isolated from a person aged 40-85 years with oral cavity squamous cell carcinoma. Here the sequenced sample was PBMCs, taken before nivolumab (anti-PD-1) treatment.

DNA for the CDR3: TGTGCCAGCAGCTTAGGACAGCTTAAAAACATTCAGTACTTC. Amino acids: CASSLGQLKNIQYF. The J gene is TRBJ2-4, the V gene TRBV13, with unresolved D. The CDR3 runs to 14 residues. V dropped 0 bases and J dropped 4 bases, with 7 bases sitting between them. Germline CDR1 reads PRHDT; CDR2 reads FYEKMQ (reference sequence). Using reference TRBV13 and TRBJ2-4 for the parts outside the CDR3, the full variable domain is AAGVIQSPRHLIKEKRETATLKCYPIPRHDTVYWYQQGPGQDPQFLISFYEKMQSDKGSIPDRFSAQQFSDYHSELNMSSLELGDSALYFCASSLGQLKNIQYFGAGTRLSVL.